These 32 T cell receptor beta chains originate from one sample sequenced in a study of blood T cell repertoires in COVID-19. The data were produced by immunoSEQ multiplex PCR, yet TCRdb's version contains in-frame clones alone and is incomplete. Seen here are around 270,000 clones, 91% observed once, and the top ten hold 2% to 3%. Sequencing used peripheral blood. These receptors originate from a person under 35 with COVID-19, enrolled during active disease.

The rearrangement uses TRBV28 and TRBJ2-3, with TRBD2 identical over 8 bases. Trimming removed 10 bases from V and 4 bases from J; junction bases left unmatched: 16. The V gene's germline CDR1 is MDHEN and CDR2 SYDVKM. This CDR3 contains 16 residues. Written as DNA, the CDR3 is TGTGCCATCCTAATAGCGGGACCAAGCAGCGCAGATACGCAGTATTTT. It is translated as CAILIAGPSSADTQYF.

The chain links TRBV5-6 to TRBJ1-1; no definite D call. The CDR3 has 11 residues. V was shortened by 5 bases and J by 3 bases, with 5 bases between the two germline ends. CDR1 and CDR2 (germline): SGHDT, YYEEEE. The CDR3 is CASRSDTEAFF. The DNA of the CDR3 is TGTGCCAGCAGGTCGGACACTGAAGCTTTCTTT.

There are a few counts of this clone. The chain recombines TRBV6-2 or TRBV6-3 with TRBJ2-2, with a possible D match to TRBD2 (6 bases). The CDR3 sequence is 15 residues long. V lost 2 bases, J lost 4 bases, and 11 bases lay in between. The germline gives CDR1 MNHEY, CDR2 SVGEGT. CDR3 coding DNA: TGTGCCAGCAGTTACATCCTAGCGAGCACCGGGGAGCTGTTTTTT. Translated: CASSYILASTGELFF.

V and J are TRBV9 and TRBJ1-3; D is possibly TRBD1 (5 bases). Germline V gene lookup returns CDR1 SGDLS and CDR2 YYNGEE. The V end was cut by 3 bases, the J end by 3 bases, with 13 bases between. This CDR3 contains 15 residues. CDR3 protein: CASSGWGGSGNTIYF. The CDR3 DNA reads TGTGCCAGCAGCGGATGGGGGGGAAGTGGAAACACCATATATTTT.

This chain links TRBV19 with TRBJ2-7; 9 bases align to TRBD2. J was trimmed by 2 bases and V by 1 base; bases with no gene match: 3. The CDR3 contains 15 residues. CDR1 and CDR2 (germline): LNHDA, SQIVND (reference sequence). The CDR3 here is CASSIVAGGTYEQYF. CDR3 in DNA: TGTGCCAGTAGTATAGTGGCGGGAGGGACCTACGAGCAGTACTTC.

V is TRBV27 and J is TRBJ1-3, with D perhaps TRBD1 (5 bases). The CDR3 covers 17 residues. Per the germline V gene, CDR1 is MNHEY and CDR2 is SMNVEV (reference sequence). V was trimmed by 3 bases and J by 3 bases, leaving 18 bases between them. CDR3 bases: TGTGCCAGCAGTTTTAATTCCAGGGTAAGTAGTGGAAACACCATATATTTT. Its protein is CASSFNSRVSSGNTIYF.

V usage is TRBV19 and J usage is TRBJ1-2; the match to TRBD1 covers 11 bases. This CDR3 has 15 residues. Germline V CDR1 and CDR2: LNHDA, SQIVND (reference sequence). Trimming at V came to 7 bases and at J to 3 bases, leaving 7 bases not matched to a gene. CDR3 sequence (DNA): TGTGCCAGTAAAAGGGGGACAGGGGGAGACTATGGCTACACCTTC. Translated, it gives CASKRGTGGDYGYTF.

The V call is TRBV5-5, the J call TRBJ1-1, with D tentatively TRBD1 (6 bases). The CDR3 length is 20 residues. The V and J ends lost 0 bases and 5 bases respectively, with 29 bases between them. The germline V gene encodes CDR1 SGHKS and CDR2 YYEKEE (reference sequence). CDR3 residues: CASSLAEGGGGQFRQTEAFF. CDR3 nucleotides: TGTGCCAGCAGCTTGGCAGAGGGGGGCGGGGGCCAATTTAGACAAACTGAAGCTTTCTTT.

The rearrangement links TRBV4-1 to TRBJ1-1; TRBD1 agrees at 7 bases. V lost 0 bases, J lost 5 bases, and 15 bases stayed unmatched. CDR1 MGHRA and CDR2 YSYEKL come from the germline V gene. The CDR3 is 18 residues long. DNA of the CDR3: TGCGCCAGCAGCCAAGATGAGGGGGCGCTAGGGGGATGGACTGAAGCTTTCTTT. This sequence encodes CASSQDEGALGGWTEAFF.

The V and J genes are TRBV6-5 and TRBJ2-7; TRBD2 agrees at 7 bases. Germline CDR1 is MNHEY and CDR2 is SVGAGI. Germline trimming cut 6 bases from V and 4 bases from J; bases unmatched to any gene: 12. The CDR3 consists of 15 residues. CDR3 nucleotides: TGTGCCAGCAGCCGCGGGGCGGGAGTTGGGTACGAGCAGTACTTC. This translates into CASSRGAGVGYEQYF.

The gene calls are TRBV25-1 and TRBJ1-5, with D perhaps matching TRBD1 (6 bases). Germline values: CDR1 MGHDK, CDR2 SYGVNS. CDR3 length equals 12 residues. V was trimmed by 5 bases and J by 4 bases, leaving 6 bases between them. The CDR3 DNA reads TGTGCCAGCAGTCAGGGGAATCAGCCCCAGCATTTT. It yields the protein CASSQGNQPQHF.

The chain joins TRBV6-5 to TRBJ1-2; 9 bases fit TRBD1. Unmatched junction bases numbered 11, after V lost 7 bases and J lost 5 bases. CDR1 is MNHEY, CDR2 SVGAGI, per germline. The CDR3 spans 15 residues. This CDR3 reads CASTTRDRGDYGYTF. DNA for the CDR3: TGTGCCAGCACCACACGCGACAGGGGGGATTATGGCTACACCTTC.

The chain couples TRBV27 to TRBJ2-7, with D possibly being TRBD2 (6 bases). This CDR3 region has 14 residues. From germline, CDR1 is MNHEY and CDR2 SMNVEV (reference sequence). Trimming removed 2 bases at V and 0 bases at J, with 8 bases between. Here the CDR3 reads CASSLDGSSYEQYF. As DNA, the CDR3 is TGTGCCAGCAGTTTAGACGGGAGCTCCTACGAGCAGTACTTC.

The chain couples TRBV9 to TRBJ1-3; D uncertain. Germline-derived CDR1 and CDR2 are SGDLS and YYNGEE. V lost 0 bases and J lost 0, with 4 bases in between. This CDR3 spans 14 amino acids. CDR3 region: CASSVGSSGNTIYF. CDR3 sequence (DNA): TGTGCCAGCAGCGTAGGCAGCTCTGGAAACACCATATATTTT. Full variable domain (outside the CDR3, taken from reference TRBV9 and TRBJ1-3): DSGVTQTPKHLITATGQRVTLRCSPRSGDLSVYWYQQSLDQGLQFLIQYYNGEERAKGNILERFSAQQFPDLHSELNLSSLELGDSALYFCASSVGSSGNTIYFGEGSWLTVV.

The chain links TRBV5-1 to TRBJ2-2; 8 bases align to TRBD1. CDR3 length equals 17 residues. Per germline, CDR1 SGHRS and CDR2 YFSETQ. J lost 6 bases, V lost 4 bases, and 14 bases had no gene match. The DNA of the CDR3 is TGCGCCAGCAGCACACAGATCAGGGGGCTTTCCGCCGGGGAGCTGTTTTTT. Protein product: CASSTQIRGLSAGELFF.

This chain joins TRBV30 and TRBJ1-4, with TRBD1 identical over 9 bases. After removal of 4 bases from V and 8 bases from J, the junction contained 11 bases not matched to a gene. Germline loops: CDR1 GTSNPN, CDR2 SVGIG (reference sequence). The CDR3 length is 15 residues. Here the CDR3 DNA reads TGTGCCTGGAATATGGGACAGGGTCTCCGAGAAAAACTGTTTTTT. As protein: CAWNMGQGLREKLFF.

The gene calls are TRBV7-8 and TRBJ2-7, with a tentative D call TRBD2 (5 bases). Trimming stripped 5 bases from V and 5 bases from J, with 19 bases between. Germline CDR1 is SGHVS and CDR2 is FQNEAQ. The CDR3 is 15 residues long. CDR3: CASSSLRGPRDEQYF. In DNA, the CDR3 is TGTGCCAGCAGCAGCTTAAGAGGGCCGAGGGACGAGCAGTACTTC.

The J gene is TRBJ2-7, the V gene TRBV19; 7 bases are a match to TRBD2. There are 13 residues in the CDR3. Germline V gene data show CDR1 as LNHDA and CDR2 as SQIVND (reference sequence). The J segment lost 4 bases and the V segment lost 5 bases, leaving 5 bases of the junction unmatched. The chain's CDR3 is CASSSGRTYEQYF. DNA of the CDR3: TGTGCCAGTAGTTCCGGGAGGACATACGAGCAGTACTTC.

The chain combines TRBV27 with TRBJ2-3; 10 bases are shared with TRBD2. The V gene end was trimmed by 7 bases and the J gene end by 3 bases; junction bases not matched to a gene: 16. The CDR3 spans 18 residues. Germline V gene lookup returns CDR1 MNHEY and CDR2 SMNVEV (reference sequence). The CDR3 sequence is CASKIPKREGLGTDTQYF. The CDR3 coding sequence is TGTGCCAGCAAAATTCCGAAGCGGGAGGGCCTTGGGACAGATACGCAGTATTTT.

The genes are TRBV4-3 and TRBJ2-1; perhaps TRBD2 as D (6 bases). V lost 0 bases, J lost 7 bases, and 19 bases lay in between. Germline lookup yields CDR1 LGHNA and CDR2 YSLEER. The CDR3 is made up of 17 amino acids. Written as DNA, the CDR3 is TGCGCCAGCAGCCAAGATCACGGGAGCTGGGGTGAAAATGAGCAGTTCTTC. Its protein is CASSQDHGSWGENEQFF.

V and J are TRBV28 and TRBJ2-7; 9 nucleotides agree with TRBD1. Germline V gene sequence: CDR1 MDHEN, CDR2 SYDVKM. Germline trimming cut 8 bases from V and 6 bases from J; bases unmatched to any gene: 8. The CDR3 runs 13 residues. The CDR3 region has the DNA TGTGCCAGCGTAACGGGACAGGGAGCCGAGCAGTACTTC. The encoded protein is CASVTGQGAEQYF.

This chain joins TRBV2 and TRBJ2-1; possibly TRBD2 for D (6 bases). This CDR3 is built from 16 residues. Trimming left V 3 bases short and J 4 bases short, with 16 bases between. CDR1 is SNHLY and CDR2 is FYNNEI in the germline V gene. The CDR3 coding sequence is TGTGCCAGCAGTGATTTCCGGAGGGAGGCTTACAATGAGCAGTTCTTC. It yields the protein CASSDFRREAYNEQFF. The whole variable domain, remainder taken from reference TRBV2 and TRBJ2-1, is EPEVTQTPSHQVTQMGQEVILRCVPISNHLYFYWYRQILGQKVEFLVSFYNNEISEKSEIFDDQFSVERPDGSNFTLKIRSTKLEDSAMYFCASSDFRREAYNEQFFGPGTRLTVL.

The V and J genes are TRBV14 and TRBJ2-7; 7 bases fit TRBD2. The germline V gene has CDR1 SGHDN and CDR2 FVKESK. The CDR3 length is 16 residues. V lost 6 bases, J lost 2 bases, and 13 bases stayed unmatched. The CDR3 nucleotides are TGTGCCAGCAGGCCCTCACGGGGAGGGCCCCCCTACGAGCAGTACTTC. Its protein is CASRPSRGGPPYEQYF.

The chain combines TRBV5-1 with TRBJ2-5; D perhaps matches TRBD2 (5 bases). The germline V and J ends were trimmed by 0 bases and 5 bases, with 8 bases remaining between them. From germline, CDR1 is SGHRS and CDR2 YFSETQ. The CDR3 sequence is 13 residues long. The CDR3 nucleotides read TGCGCCAGCAGCTTGGAGGGAGAGGAGACCCAGTACTTC. As protein: CASSLEGEETQYF.

The chain couples TRBV19 to TRBJ2-2; 7 bases fit TRBD1. The CDR3 is 12 amino acids. The V gene's germline CDR1 is LNHDA and CDR2 SQIVND (reference sequence). Unmatched junction bases numbered 1, after V lost 5 bases and J lost 7 bases. CDR3 protein: CASSGTVGELFF. Written as DNA, the CDR3 is TGTGCCAGTAGTGGGACAGTCGGGGAGCTGTTTTTT.

The V and J genes are TRBV3-1 (or the pseudogene TRBV3-2) and TRBJ2-1; D remains unclear. The CDR3 runs 16 residues. Germline V gene lookup returns CDR1 LGHDT and CDR2 YNNKEL (reference sequence). The V end was cut by 1 base, the J end by 0 bases, with 10 bases between. DNA of the CDR3: TGTGCCAGCAGCCAAGTTTCGTGGAGCTCCTACAATGAGCAGTTCTTC. Its protein product is CASSQVSWSSYNEQFF.

The chain carries TRBV6-1 and TRBJ2-1; 9 bases align to TRBD2. Looked up from germline, CDR1 is MNHNS and CDR2 is SASEGT. J lost 0 bases, V lost 2 bases, and 11 bases had no gene match. The CDR3 is 19 residues long. In DNA, the CDR3 is TGTGCCAGCAGTGAATGGCGGGGGGGGGTGCCGAGCTCCTACAATGAGCAGTTCTTC. This codes for CASSEWRGGVPSSYNEQFF.

The V call is TRBV3-1 (or the pseudogene TRBV3-2), the J call TRBJ2-7; 8 nucleotides agree with TRBD2. The CDR3 spans 13 residues. Germline assignment: CDR1 LGHDT and CDR2 YNNKEL (reference sequence). The trim removed 4 bases at V and 3 bases at J, leaving 2 bases unmatched. The CDR3 sequence is CASSLAGHYEQYF. The CDR3 DNA reads as TGTGCCAGCAGCCTAGCGGGACACTACGAGCAGTACTTC.

This chain connects TRBV6-4 to TRBJ2-1; 9 bases fit TRBD1. Unmatched junction bases numbered 6, after V lost 2 bases and J lost 7 bases. CDR1 MRHNA and CDR2 SNTAGT come from the germline V gene. The CDR3 sequence is 15 residues long. CDR3 DNA: TGTGCCAGCAGTGACGACGGGACAGGGCAGAATGAGCAGTTCTTC. Residues: CASSDDGTGQNEQFF.

The chain recombines TRBV11-3 with TRBJ2-2, with D maybe TRBD1 (5 bases). V lost 5 bases, J lost 7 bases, and 11 bases lay in between. The CDR3 loop spans 13 amino acids. Germline lookup yields CDR1 SGHNT and CDR2 YENEEA. The CDR3: CASSLQENGELFF. CDR3 sequence (DNA): TGTGCCAGCAGCCTACAGGAAAACGGGGAGCTGTTTTTT.

This chain uses TRBV4-3 with TRBJ2-2; possible D gene TRBD2, 5 bases. Trimming stripped 2 bases from V and 5 bases from J, with 18 bases between. CDR3 length equals 17 residues. Germline V gives CDR1 LGHNA, CDR2 YSLEER. The DNA of the CDR3 is TGCGCCAGCAGCCAAAAAAGGACCCCACGAGGGACCGGGGAGCTGTTTTTT. Translation gives CASSQKRTPRGTGELFF.

J is TRBJ2-5 and V is TRBV24-1; TRBD1 is a possible D gene (6 bases). Trimming left V 4 bases short and J 4 bases short, with 6 bases between. Looked up from germline, CDR1 is KGHDR and CDR2 is SFDVKD. The CDR3 runs 12 residues. CDR3 DNA sequence: TGTGCCACCAGTGAGGGGGCAGAGACCCAGTACTTC. Its protein product is CATSEGAETQYF.